This T cell receptor (beta chain) was retrieved from a study of naive and memory T cell subsets. Trimming took 5 bases from V and 5 from J, leaving 18 bases between them. CDR3 size: 15 residues. Looked up from germline, CDR1 is SGHVS and CDR2 is FQNEAQ. Both TRBC1 and TRBC2 were covered by a beta constant-region primer of two equimolar oligonucleotides. Four rounds of PCR amplified the ligated cDNA using nested alpha and beta constant-region primers plus SP2. TCRdb processed the UMI-ligation and nested PCR reads anew with MiXCR; each CDR3 protein has one entry. The sample records under 35,000 distinct CDR3 sequences, about a fifth being singletons.

This clonotype was sampled from a human donor in good health. This sequence joins TRBV7-8 and TRBJ2-5, with D tentatively TRBD2 (6 bases). Specimen: effector memory CD4+ T cells from blood. Subset meaning: effector memory, CD45RA- CD27-. This CDR3 reads CASSKTEGLSETQYF. In nucleotides, the CDR3 is TGTGCCAGCAGCAAAACGGAGGGCCTGAGTGAGACCCAGTACTTC. Full variable domain (outside the CDR3, taken from reference TRBV7-8 and TRBJ2-5): GAGVSQSPRYKVAKRGQDVALRCDPISGHVSLFWYQQALGQGPEFLTYFQNEAQLDKSGLPSDRFFAERPEGSVSTLKIQRTQQEDSAVYLCASSKTEGLSETQYFGPGTRLLVL.